This T cell receptor (beta chain) derives from a study of T cell responses to AZD1222 COVID-19 vaccine. Study outcomes and limitations: Variant regions that are unmutated are reportedly the target of nearly half of spike-specific TCRs. The study sampled repertoires only after the peak T cell response. Spike-specific TCR repertoires showed rising breadth and depth after two AZD1222 doses. Dominant CD4 TCR responses targeted spike regions 160-218 and 743-854.

Libraries were prepared by immunoSEQ multiplex PCR; TCRdb keeps only in-frame clonotypes and omits some of them. The sample comprises roughly 200,000 clones, over 85% of which are singletons, and 3.6% rests with the top ten. About this clone: The target antigen is unknown.

This specimen was peripheral blood, taken 28 days after the second dose of the MenACWY control vaccine. The source of this sequence is an adult who received the MenACWY meningococcal vaccine as a control.

This CDR3 is CASSELGSQETQYF. As DNA, the CDR3 is TGCGCCAGCAGTGAGCTGGGGAGTCAAGAGACCCAGTACTTC. The chain is built from TRBV10-2 and TRBJ2-5, with a possible D match to TRBD2 (5 bases). V gave up 2 bases and J gave up 2 bases, with 9 bases separating them. The germline V gene has CDR1 WSHSY and CDR2 SAAADI. The CDR3 contains 14 residues.